Listed here are 10 T cell receptor beta chains from one sample, sequenced in a study of T cells in Graves' hyperthyroidism and ophthalmopathy. Authors of the study amplified TCR beta CDR3 regions from RNA transcripts. HTBI primers were employed in a first-round RT-PCR of the TCR CDR3. TCRdb re-called the multiplex PCR reads through MiXCR, storing one row per CDR3 protein. The sample has over 45,000 distinct CDR3 sequences, 45% to 50% seen once; the top ten hold around 32%. The sequencing sample was made of peripheral blood or thyroid tissue (not recorded which). These receptors all stem from a woman between 45 and 65 years old with Graves' hyperthyroidism.

The chain has TRBV15 and TRBJ2-7, with unresolved D. CDR3 size: 13 residues. Germline V lookup: CDR1 LNHNV, CDR2 YYDKDF (reference sequence). Trimming stripped 3 bases from V and 2 bases from J, with 8 bases between. CDR3 nucleotide sequence: TGTGCCACCAGCAGCTTAGGTGCCTACGAGCAGTACTTC. It translates to CATSSLGAYEQYF.

Many counts were recorded for this clonotype. The V call is TRBV28, the J call TRBJ1-5; 7 positions match TRBD1. The V and J ends lost 6 bases and 5 bases, in that order; junction bases with no gene match: 7. From germline, CDR1 is MDHEN and CDR2 SYDVKM. The CDR3 covers 14 residues. CDR3 DNA sequence: TGTGCCAGCAGACCTACAGGGGCGGATCAGCCCCAGCATTTT. Translating gives CASRPTGADQPQHF.

This clonotype was found many times. This rearrangement joins TRBV10-3 to TRBJ1-2, with D possibly TRBD1 on 6 matching bases. Germline assignment: CDR1 ENHRY and CDR2 SYGVKD. V lost 7 bases and J lost 7, with 19 bases in between. The CDR3 is made up of 14 amino acids. The CDR3: CAITSPDSLSGYTF. CDR3 DNA: TGTGCCATCACCAGCCCGGACAGCTTGAGTGGCTACACCTTC.

The rearrangement links TRBV7-3 to TRBJ1-2; D is unclear. The V gene lost 0 bases and the J gene lost 8 bases, with 10 bases spanning the gap. Germline V gene lookup returns CDR1 SGHTA and CDR2 FQGTGA. This CDR3 comprises 13 residues. CDR3 DNA: TGTGCCAGCAGCTTAACAGGGATGGACGGCTACACCTTC. Protein product: CASSLTGMDGYTF.

In nucleotides, the CDR3 is TGTGCCTGGAGGGCACGCCATAACTATGGCTACACCTTC. It specifies CAWRARHNYGYTF. The gene calls are TRBV30 and TRBJ1-2, with D unresolved. V was trimmed by 3 bases and J by 1 base, leaving 9 bases between them. Germline lookup yields CDR1 GTSNPN and CDR2 SVGIG (reference sequence). CDR3 length: 13 residues. Combining the CDR3 with reference TRBV30 and TRBJ1-2 gives the whole variable domain SQTIHQWPATLVQPVGSPLSLECTVEGTSNPNLYWYRQAAGRGLQLLFYSVGIGQISSEVPQNLSASRPQDRQFILSSKKLLLSDSGFYLCAWRARHNYGYTFGSGTRLTVV.

The V and J genes are TRBV5-1 and TRBJ1-2; D is ambiguous. Germline CDR1 is SGHRS and CDR2 is YFSETQ. Trimming cost V 2 bases and J 2 bases, with 4 bases left between them. CDR3 length: 12 residues. The CDR3 is CASSLWNYGYTF. CDR3 bases: TGCGCCAGCAGCTTATGGAACTATGGCTACACCTTC. Using reference TRBV5-1 and TRBJ1-2 for the parts outside the CDR3, the full variable domain is KAGVTQTPRYLIKTRGQQVTLSCSPISGHRSVSWYQQTPGQGLQFLFEYFSETQRNKGNFPGRFSGRQFSNSRSEMNVSTLELGDSALYLCASSLWNYGYTFGSGTRLTVV.

Concerning this clonotype: A much larger clone differs from this one at a single base, so this may be a read error. The gene calls are TRBV28 and TRBJ1-1; perhaps TRBD1 as D (6 bases). This CDR3 region has 14 residues. Germline V gene data show CDR1 as MDHEN and CDR2 as SYDVKM. This CDR3 reads CAGRPGGAHTEAFF. The CDR3 DNA reads as TGTGCCGGCAGACCGGGGGGGGCGCATACTGAAGCTTTCTTT.

This clonotype was seen at least ten times. One end of the junction does not line up with germline, which may come from a read error. The V gene is TRBV12-3 or TRBV12-4, the J gene TRBJ2-3, with TRBD2 matching 7 bases. The CDR3 extends over 14 amino acids. The CDR3 DNA is TGTGCCAGCAGCTTAGCGGGCCGCACAGATACGCAGTATTTT. Translating gives CASSLAGRTDTQYF.

The gene calls are TRBV2 and TRBJ2-3; 8 bases line up with TRBD1. V lost 7 bases, J lost 5 bases, and 5 bases stayed unmatched. Germline loops: CDR1 SNHLY, CDR2 FYNNEI. The CDR3 length is 13 residues. The CDR3 nucleotides are TGTGCCAGCAACAACGACAGGGGAGATACGCAGTATTTT. It yields the protein CASNNDRGDTQYF.

The chain combines TRBV29-1 with TRBJ1-1, with D possibly being TRBD1 (5 bases). The germline CDR1 and CDR2 sequences are SQVTM and ANQGSEA. V lost 4 bases and J lost 2, with 14 bases in between. The CDR3 has 14 amino acids. The CDR3 is CSVVLLGENTEAFF. In DNA, the CDR3 is TGCAGCGTTGTCTTGCTGGGGGAAAACACTGAAGCTTTCTTT.